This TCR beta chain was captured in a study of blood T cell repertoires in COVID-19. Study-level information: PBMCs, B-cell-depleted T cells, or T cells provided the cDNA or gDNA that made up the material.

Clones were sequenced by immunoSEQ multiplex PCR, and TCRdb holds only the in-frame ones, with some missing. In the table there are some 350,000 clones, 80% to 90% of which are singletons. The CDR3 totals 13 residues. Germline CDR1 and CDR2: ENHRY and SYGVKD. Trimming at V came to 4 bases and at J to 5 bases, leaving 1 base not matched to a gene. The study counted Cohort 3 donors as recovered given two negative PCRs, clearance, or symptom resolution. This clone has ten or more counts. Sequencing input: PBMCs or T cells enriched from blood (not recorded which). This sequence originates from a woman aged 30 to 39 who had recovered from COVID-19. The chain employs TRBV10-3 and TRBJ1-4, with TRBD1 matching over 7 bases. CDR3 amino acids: CAISGGGNEKLFF. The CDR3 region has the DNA TGTGCCATCAGTGGAGGGGGCAATGAAAAACTGTTTTTT.